Shown below are 30 T cell receptor beta chains from a single sample sequenced in a study of early T cells in non-severe SARS-CoV-2 infection. TCRdb processed the 5' RACE reads anew with MiXCR; each CDR3 protein has one entry. The sample consists of approximately 74,000 distinct CDR3 sequences, 13% to 15% of them appearing once. Sequenced input: whole blood. These receptors originate from an adult who was a healthcare worker with PCR-confirmed SARS-CoV-2 infection or an uninfected control (not recorded which).

Many counts were recorded for this clonotype. The chain has TRBV3-1 and TRBJ2-2; D ambiguous. V was cut by 1 base and J by 5 bases, with 20 bases left in between. This CDR3 spans 18 amino acids. CDR1 LGHDT and CDR2 YNNKEL come from the germline V gene (reference sequence). The CDR3 is CASSQAFGSKRETGELFF. The CDR3 DNA is TGTGCCAGCAGCCAAGCATTTGGCTCCAAGAGAGAAACCGGGGAGCTGTTTTTT.

The V gene is TRBV2, the J gene TRBJ1-1, with 9 bases identical to TRBD1. This CDR3 spans 14 amino acids. CDR1 is SNHLY, CDR2 FYNNEI, per germline. Trimming took 7 bases from V and 5 from J; bases not matched to a gene: 8. The CDR3 region is CASISGQGRTEAFF. Written as DNA, the CDR3 is TGTGCCAGCATAAGCGGACAGGGGAGAACTGAAGCTTTCTTT. Complete variable domain (other parts from reference TRBV2 and TRBJ1-1): EPEVTQTPSHQVTQMGQEVILRCVPISNHLYFYWYRQILGQKVEFLVSFYNNEISEKSEIFDDQFSVERPDGSNFTLKIRSTKLEDSAMYFCASISGQGRTEAFFGQGTRLTVV.

The chain combines TRBV29-1 with TRBJ2-3; the match to TRBD2 covers 8 bases. CDR3 length equals 14 residues. Germline V gene sequence: CDR1 SQVTM, CDR2 ANQGSEA. V lost 6 bases to trimming and J lost 2 bases; unmatched junction nucleotides: 7. The CDR3: CSVTGRGVTDTQYF. The DNA of the CDR3 is TGCAGCGTCACGGGGCGGGGGGTCACAGATACGCAGTATTTT.

This clonotype occurred a few times. The chain joins TRBV20-1 to TRBJ2-3, with a tentative D call TRBD2 (5 bases). This CDR3 is built from 14 residues. V lost 6 bases and J lost 1, with 14 bases in between. Germline loops: CDR1 DFQATT, CDR2 SNEGSKA (reference sequence). The DNA for the CDR3 is TGCAGTGCCACCCGGGATTCCCGCACAGATACGCAGTATTTT. It translates to CSATRDSRTDTQYF.

This clonotype occurred many times. Written as DNA, the CDR3 is TGTGCCAGCAGTGGCCCTTTGGCGGATTACGAGCAGTACTTC. It yields the protein CASSGPLADYEQYF. The V and J genes are TRBV12-3 or TRBV12-4 and TRBJ2-7; D is unclear. Deletions cut 5 bases from V and 4 bases from J, with 15 bases between. The CDR3 runs 14 residues.

This clonotype was detected a few times. The J gene is TRBJ2-2, the V gene TRBV19, with D tentatively TRBD2 (5 bases). Trimming pared 10 bases from V and 0 bases from J, leaving 12 bases between. Germline CDR1 LNHDA, CDR2 SQIVND (reference sequence). The CDR3 extends over 14 amino acids. The CDR3, as DNA: TGTGCCACCAGAAACGGGGCGAACACCGGGGAGCTGTTTTTT. This codes for CATRNGANTGELFF.

J is TRBJ2-5 and V is TRBV19; 11 nucleotides match TRBD2. The V gene's germline CDR1 is LNHDA and CDR2 SQIVND (reference sequence). V dropped 8 bases and J dropped 6; count of bases not matched to a gene: 11. This CDR3 spans 15 amino acids. The CDR3 DNA sequence: TGTGCCAGTTGTAGCGGACTAGCGGGCGACAAGACCCAGTACTTC. This codes for CASCSGLAGDKTQYF. The full variable domain, its missing parts supplied by reference TRBV19 and TRBJ2-5, is DGGITQSPKYLFRKEGQNVTLSCEQNLNHDAMYWYRQDPGQGLRLIYYSQIVNDFQKGDIAEGYSVSREKKESFPLTVTSAQKNPTAFYLCASCSGLAGDKTQYFGPGTRLLVL.

The chain uses TRBV20-1 and TRBJ1-6, with 8 bases lining up with TRBD1. The CDR3 totals 15 residues. Germline CDR1 DFQATT, CDR2 SNEGSKA (reference sequence). Trimming removed 3 bases from V and 10 bases from J; junction bases left unmatched: 11. This CDR3 reads CSARNPGQVHSPLHF. The CDR3 nucleotides read TGCAGTGCTAGGAATCCGGGACAGGTACACTCACCCCTCCACTTT.

This chain uses TRBV24-1 with TRBJ2-3; maybe TRBD1 (5 bases). The germline V and J ends were trimmed by 4 bases and 5 bases, with 12 bases remaining between them. Germline CDR1 and CDR2: KGHDR and SFDVKD. CDR3 length: 14 residues. In DNA form, the CDR3 reads TGTGCCACCAGTGACCCCAGGGAAGGAGATACGCAGTATTTT. The encoded protein is CATSDPREGDTQYF.

The rearrangement links TRBV25-1 to TRBJ1-1; D remains unclear. The V and J ends lost 4 bases and 3 bases respectively, with 9 bases between them. The germline CDR1 and CDR2 sequences are MGHDK and SYGVNS. This CDR3 region has 13 residues. The DNA for the CDR3 is TGTGCCAGCAGTGGAGGACGGCACACTGAAGCTTTCTTT. Translation gives CASSGGRHTEAFF.

This clonotype was seen repeatedly, ten times or more. The CDR3, as DNA: TGTGCAAGTCGCTTAGCGAATCGAAGCTACAATGAGCAGTTCTTC. It specifies CASRLANRSYNEQFF. V and J are TRBV12-2 and TRBJ2-1. TRBV12-2 is a pseudogene locus. This CDR3 is 15 amino acids long.

In this sample, this clonotype turned up a few times. The chain has TRBV20-1 and TRBJ1-5; the D gene is possibly TRBD1 (6 bases). There are 16 residues in the CDR3. The germline V gene has CDR1 DFQATT and CDR2 SNEGSKA (reference sequence). Trimming pared 6 bases from V and 7 bases from J, leaving 25 bases between. CDR3 loop: CSAVDSGGPSGQPQHF. As DNA, the CDR3 is TGCAGTGCCGTCGACTCGGGGGGCCCAAGCGGCCAGCCCCAGCATTTT.

The V gene is TRBV6-6, the J gene TRBJ2-6; D is undetermined. Germline CDR1 MNHNY, CDR2 SVGAGI (reference sequence). The CDR3 is 15 amino acids. Trimming stripped 6 bases from V and 3 bases from J, with 12 bases between. The CDR3 region is CASSQPGSGANVLTF. DNA for the CDR3: TGTGCCAGCAGCCAACCAGGCAGTGGGGCCAACGTCCTGACTTTC.

In its sample, this clonotype was seen once. This chain joins TRBV20-1 and TRBJ2-1; tentative D call: TRBD2 (5 bases). V was clipped by 7 bases and J by 4 bases, with 17 bases between them. There are 14 residues in the CDR3. Per the germline V gene, CDR1 is DFQATT and CDR2 is SNEGSKA (reference sequence). The CDR3 DNA is TGCAGTGTATCGGCCGCGGGTGCTTACAATGAGCAGTTCTTC. It encodes CSVSAAGAYNEQFF.

The chain uses TRBV6-6 and TRBJ1-2; D gene unclear. The V gene lost 6 bases and the J gene lost 0 bases, with 8 bases spanning the gap. The CDR3 totals 13 residues. From germline, CDR1 is MNHNY and CDR2 SVGAGI (reference sequence). CDR3 region: CASRSIANYGYTF. The CDR3 bases are TGTGCCAGCAGATCCATAGCTAACTATGGCTACACCTTC.

This clonotype occurred many times. J is TRBJ1-1 and V is TRBV6-6, with 7 bases matching TRBD1. The CDR3 has 15 residues. V trimming: 0 bases; J trimming: 3 bases; junction bases outside the gene matches: 4. Germline V CDR1 and CDR2: MNHNY, SVGAGI (reference sequence). CDR3 nucleotides: TGTGCCAGCAGTTACTCCGGGACAGTTCACACTGAAGCTTTCTTT. Its protein is CASSYSGTVHTEAFF.

This chain links TRBV9 with TRBJ2-7; D is perhaps TRBD1 or TRBD2 (5 bases each). CDR1 and CDR2 (germline): SGDLS, YYNGEE. The CDR3 has 14 residues. V was clipped by 0 bases and J by 3 bases, with 10 bases between them. The CDR3 reads CASSVGLGDYEQYF. CDR3 DNA sequence: TGTGCCAGCAGCGTAGGTTTGGGGGACTACGAGCAGTACTTC. Based on the CDR3 plus reference TRBV9 and TRBJ2-7, the full variable domain is DSGVTQTPKHLITATGQRVTLRCSPRSGDLSVYWYQQSLDQGLQFLIQYYNGEERAKGNILERFSAQQFPDLHSELNLSSLELGDSALYFCASSVGLGDYEQYFGPGTRLTVT.

This clonotype was picked up a small number of times. The V call is TRBV5-4, the J call TRBJ1-1; no reliable D call. This CDR3 is built from 16 residues. Trimming pared 4 bases from V and 3 bases from J, leaving 19 bases between. Germline lookup yields CDR1 SGHNT and CDR2 YYREEE (reference sequence). The CDR3 DNA reads as TGTGCCAGCAGCCCCAACGCGGGGATGGTTGACACTGAAGCTTTCTTT. Protein: CASSPNAGMVDTEAFF.

This clonotype was observed a handful of times. The chain uses TRBV7-7 and TRBJ2-2; 10 bases line up with TRBD2. Trimming took 1 base from V and 1 from J; bases not matched to a gene: 6. Per germline, CDR1 SSHAT and CDR2 FNYEAQ (reference sequence). The CDR3 spans 18 residues. The CDR3 DNA reads as TGTGCCAGCAGCTTAGTACTAGCGGGGAGAGAGAACACCGGGGAGCTGTTTTTT. Translated, it gives CASSLVLAGRENTGELFF.

This chain uses TRBV20-1 with TRBJ1-1; D perhaps matches TRBD1 (5 bases). V was trimmed by 6 bases and J by 8 bases, leaving 13 bases between them. The CDR3 covers 11 residues. Germline lookup yields CDR1 DFQATT and CDR2 SNEGSKA (reference sequence). Written as DNA, the CDR3 is TGCAGTGCCGAAGGGACTGGAGAAGCTTTCTTT. Protein product: CSAEGTGEAFF.

The chain uses TRBV5-6 and TRBJ2-7, with D maybe TRBD1 (5 bases). The germline gives CDR1 SGHDT, CDR2 YYEEEE. CDR3 length equals 15 residues. The ends were cut back, 4 bases at V and 2 bases at J, with 16 bases in the middle. In DNA, the CDR3 is TGTGCCAGCAGCATGACCGGAGACAGAACCTACGAGCAGTACTTC. The encoded protein is CASSMTGDRTYEQYF.

This clonotype was counted a few times. The genes are TRBV15 and TRBJ2-1, with 7 bases fitting TRBD1. The trim removed 5 bases at V and 0 bases at J, leaving 10 bases unmatched. The CDR3 runs to 17 residues. Germline loops: CDR1 LNHNV, CDR2 YYDKDF (reference sequence). DNA of the CDR3: TGTGCCACCAGCTTCCGACAGGGTGGGAGCTCCTACAATGAGCAGTTCTTC. Translating it yields CATSFRQGGSSYNEQFF.

The chain carries TRBV18 and TRBJ1-2; D gene uncertain. Trimming left V 1 base short and J 3 bases short, with 6 bases between. This CDR3 comprises 13 residues. Germline V lookup: CDR1 KGHSH, CDR2 LQKENI. The CDR3 reads CASSPRTDYGYTF. CDR3 sequence (DNA): TGTGCCAGCTCACCACGGACCGACTATGGCTACACCTTC.

The CDR3 loop reads CASSFFGGENIQYF. As DNA, the CDR3 is TGTGCCAGCAGTTTTTTCGGGGGGGAAAACATTCAGTACTTC. This chain connects TRBV27 to TRBJ2-4, with 8 bases aligning to TRBD2. Trimming cost V 3 bases and J 5 bases; bases outside gene matches: 3. The V gene's germline CDR1 is MNHEY and CDR2 SMNVEV (reference sequence). This CDR3 has 14 residues.

This CDR3 is CASSVQGDSNQPQHF. The CDR3 DNA sequence: TGTGCCAGCAGTGTACAGGGGGATAGCAATCAGCCCCAGCATTTT. The chain joins TRBV27 to TRBJ1-5; 8 bases match TRBD1. The CDR3 consists of 15 residues. Germline assignment: CDR1 MNHEY and CDR2 SMNVEV (reference sequence). The junction had 3 bases not matched to a gene; V was cut back by 5 bases and J by 0 bases.

CDR3 region: CASSLLSGANGEQYF. The CDR3 region has the DNA TGTGCCAGCAGTTTACTATCGGGGGCAAACGGCGAGCAGTACTTC. The chain couples TRBV28 to TRBJ2-7, with D perhaps TRBD1 or TRBD2 (6 bases each). This CDR3 region has 15 residues. The germline V gene has CDR1 MDHEN and CDR2 SYDVKM. Between the trimmed V and J ends, which lost 2 bases and 6 bases, there was a span of 17 bases.

J is TRBJ1-6 and V is TRBV10-3, with D possibly matching TRBD1 (5 bases). The CDR3 consists of 14 residues. Germline V gives CDR1 ENHRY, CDR2 SYGVKD. Trimming took 3 bases from V and 5 from J, leaving 8 bases between them. The CDR3, as DNA: TGTGCCATCAGTGAATTACAGGATAATTCACCCCTCCACTTT. Encoded protein: CAISELQDNSPLHF.

This clonotype was found a few times. The chain is built from TRBV25-1 and TRBJ2-5; no definite D call. Trimming stripped 8 bases from V and 5 bases from J, with 6 bases between. This CDR3 has 10 residues. Germline lookup yields CDR1 MGHDK and CDR2 SYGVNS. CDR3 amino acids: CASGVETQYF. DNA for the CDR3: TGTGCCAGCGGGGTGGAGACCCAGTACTTC.

The table lists this clonotype with a few counts. V is TRBV7-2 and J is TRBJ2-2; 9 bases match TRBD2. V lost 6 bases and J lost 1; bases outside the gene matches: 3. Germline V gene sequence: CDR1 SGHTA, CDR2 FQGNSA. The CDR3 extends over 15 amino acids. As DNA, the CDR3 is TGTGCCAGCAGGGAAGCGGGGGGGAACACCGGGGAGCTGTTTTTT. Translated: CASREAGGNTGELFF.

The chain combines TRBV7-7 with TRBJ2-5; TRBD2 is a possible D gene (5 bases). The V gene's germline CDR1 is SSHAT and CDR2 FNYEAQ (reference sequence). The CDR3 contains 13 residues. Trimming took 5 bases from V and 3 from J, leaving 10 bases between them. CDR3 sequence reads: CASSRDGKETQYF. The CDR3 DNA reads as TGTGCCAGCAGCCGAGACGGGAAAGAGACCCAGTACTTC.